A selection of T cell receptor beta chains follows, all from one sample in a study of blood T cell dynamics during melanoma immunotherapy. Assay: immunoSEQ multiplex PCR; the TCRdb copy retains only in-frame clones and omits some. The table lists fewer than 9,500 clones, around 85% of them singletons. Material: blood, obtained from a patient treated with checkpoint blockade. The receptors stem from a human donor with melanoma. The CDR3 runs from the conserved cysteine through the conserved F or W. Each record gives: CDR3 protein, CDR3 DNA, D gene, clone size, J gene, V gene. The D gene is left open where the match is weak. Not every row has a clone size; where given, it reads once, few, many or a size class.

CDR3 protein: CASSLATQGIYNEQFF; CDR3 DNA: TGCGCCAGCAGCTTGGCCACACAGGGAATCTACAATGAGCAGTTCTTC; D gene: -; clone size: once; J gene: TRBJ2-1; V gene: TRBV5-1
CDR3 protein: CASTSWTATYEQYF; CDR3 DNA: TGTGCCAGCACCTCGTGGACGGCAACCTACGAGCAGTACTTC; D gene: -; clone size: -; J gene: TRBJ2-7; V gene: TRBV6-1
CDR3 protein: CASSDTNSPLHF; CDR3 DNA: TGTGCCAGCAGTGATACAAATTCACCCCTCCACTTT; D gene: -; clone size: -; J gene: TRBJ1-6; V gene: TRBV2
CDR3 protein: CATSRDPQADYGYTF; CDR3 DNA: TGTGCCACCAGCAGAGATCCCCAGGCGGACTATGGCTACACCTTC; D gene: -; clone size: -; J gene: TRBJ1-2; V gene: TRBV15
CDR3 protein: CASSPQGRNNRSNQPQHF; CDR3 DNA: TGTGCCAGCAGCCCACAGGGCCGCAACAATCGGAGCAATCAGCCCCAGCATTTT; D gene: -; clone size: -; J gene: TRBJ1-5; V gene: TRBV21-1
CDR3 protein: CASSPATANYGYTF; CDR3 DNA: TGTGCCAGCAGCCCAGCGACAGCGAACTATGGCTACACCTTC; D gene: -; clone size: -; J gene: TRBJ1-2; V gene: TRBV7-2
CDR3 protein: CATSRDWGGEAFF; CDR3 DNA: TGTGCCACCAGCAGAGATTGGGGGGGCGAAGCTTTCTTT; D gene: -; clone size: -; J gene: TRBJ1-1; V gene: TRBV15
CDR3 protein: CASSDAGAYEQYF; CDR3 DNA: TGCGCCAGCAGTGACGCGGGGGCCTACGAGCAGTACTTC; D gene: TRBD2; clone size: -; J gene: TRBJ2-7; V gene: TRBV10-1
CDR3 protein: CASSYSGGSSYEQYF; CDR3 DNA: TGCGCCAGCAGCTACTCCGGGGGCAGTTCCTACGAGCAGTACTTC; D gene: -; clone size: few; J gene: TRBJ2-7; V gene: TRBV5-1
CDR3 protein: CASSAPKLGLALHF; CDR3 DNA: TGTGCCAGTAGTGCCCCCAAACTCGGACTCGCCCTCCACTTT; D gene: -; clone size: -; J gene: TRBJ1-6; V gene: TRBV19
CDR3 protein: CASSFGDRGRGDYGYTF; CDR3 DNA: TGCGCCAGCAGCTTTGGGGACAGGGGGCGAGGGGACTATGGCTACACCTTC; D gene: TRBD1; clone size: few; J gene: TRBJ1-2; V gene: TRBV5-1
CDR3 protein: CASSPGRAPYEQYF; CDR3 DNA: TGCGCCAGCAGCCCCGGCAGGGCCCCCTACGAGCAGTACTTC; D gene: -; clone size: -; J gene: TRBJ2-7; V gene: TRBV5-1
CDR3 protein: CASSNNRDDQPQHF; CDR3 DNA: TGTGCCAGCAGTAATAACAGGGACGATCAGCCCCAGCATTTT; D gene: -; clone size: few; J gene: TRBJ1-5; V gene: TRBV2
CDR3 protein: CASSQVGNYGYTF; CDR3 DNA: TGCGCCAGCAGCCAAGTGGGGAACTATGGCTACACCTTC; D gene: -; clone size: -; J gene: TRBJ1-2; V gene: TRBV4-1
CDR3 protein: CASSIGLLARYNEQFF; CDR3 DNA: TGTGCCAGTAGTATTGGCCTACTAGCGAGATACAATGAGCAGTTCTTC; D gene: TRBD2; clone size: once; J gene: TRBJ2-1; V gene: TRBV19
CDR3 protein: CASSPLGGPDYGYTF; CDR3 DNA: TGTGCCAGCTCACCTCTAGGGGGGCCTGACTATGGCTACACCTTC; D gene: -; clone size: once; J gene: TRBJ1-2; V gene: TRBV18
CDR3 protein: CSVGQGGGYTF; CDR3 DNA: TGCAGCGTCGGACAGGGTGGTGGCTACACCTTC; D gene: TRBD1; clone size: -; J gene: TRBJ1-2; V gene: TRBV29-1
CDR3 protein: CASSITGLRDEQYF; CDR3 DNA: TGTGCCAGTAGTATAACGGGTCTGAGGGACGAGCAGTACTTC; D gene: -; clone size: -; J gene: TRBJ2-7; V gene: TRBV19
CDR3 protein: CASSPRARVEKLFF; CDR3 DNA: TGTGCCAGCAGCCCTCGGGCTCGGGTAGAAAAACTGTTTTTT; D gene: -; clone size: -; J gene: TRBJ1-4; V gene: TRBV7-9
CDR3 protein: CASRPRWVDTEAFF; CDR3 DNA: TGTGCCAGCAGGCCCCGATGGGTGGACACTGAAGCTTTCTTT; D gene: -; clone size: -; J gene: TRBJ1-1; V gene: TRBV11-2
CDR3 protein: CASTLWGRGVETQYF; CDR3 DNA: TGTGCCAGCACCCTCTGGGGTAGGGGGGTAGAGACCCAGTACTTC; D gene: -; clone size: few; J gene: TRBJ2-5; V gene: TRBV5-4
CDR3 protein: CASSQDNRGPYGYTF; CDR3 DNA: TGCGCCAGCAGCCAAGATAACAGGGGGCCCTATGGCTACACCTTC; D gene: TRBD1; clone size: few; J gene: TRBJ1-2; V gene: TRBV4-1
CDR3 protein: CASRPFLGDTEAFF; CDR3 DNA: TGTGCCAGCAGGCCCTTCCTGGGTGACACTGAAGCTTTCTTT; D gene: -; clone size: -; J gene: TRBJ1-1; V gene: TRBV13
CDR3 protein: CASSLQGSNSPLHF; CDR3 DNA: TGTGCCAGCTCTCTACAGGGGAGTAATTCACCCCTCCACTTT; D gene: TRBD1; clone size: -; J gene: TRBJ1-6; V gene: TRBV2
CDR3 protein: CASRPRQIPSYEQYF; CDR3 DNA: TGTGCCAGCAGACCTAGACAGATCCCTTCCTACGAGCAGTACTTC; D gene: -; clone size: -; J gene: TRBJ2-7; V gene: TRBV2
CDR3 protein: CASSLDTGERGEKLFF; CDR3 DNA: TGTGCCAGCAGCTTAGACACGGGGGAGAGGGGTGAAAAACTGTTTTTT; D gene: -; clone size: -; J gene: TRBJ1-4; V gene: TRBV7-6
CDR3 protein: CASSPSPSSANYGYTF; CDR3 DNA: TGTGCCAGCAGTCCGTCCCCGTCGTCTGCTAACTATGGCTACACCTTC; D gene: -; clone size: -; J gene: TRBJ1-2; V gene: TRBV27
CDR3 protein: CASSLGTGDAEKLFF; CDR3 DNA: TGTGCCAGCAGCTTAGGGACAGGGGATGCGGAAAAACTGTTTTTT; D gene: TRBD1; clone size: -; J gene: TRBJ1-4; V gene: TRBV7-9
CDR3 protein: CASSFGGLAGNEQFF; CDR3 DNA: TGCGCCAGCAGCTTCGGGGGACTAGCGGGCAATGAGCAGTTCTTC; D gene: TRBD2; clone size: -; J gene: TRBJ2-1; V gene: TRBV5-1
CDR3 protein: CAWSGDSLNQPQHF; CDR3 DNA: TGTGCCTGGAGTGGGGACAGCCTCAATCAGCCCCAGCATTTT; D gene: TRBD1; clone size: -; J gene: TRBJ1-5; V gene: TRBV30
CDR3 protein: CASSRRTSGRGMQYF; CDR3 DNA: TGTGCCAGCAGCCGCCGGACTAGCGGGAGAGGAATGCAGTACTTC; D gene: -; clone size: -; J gene: TRBJ2-7; V gene: TRBV21-1
CDR3 protein: CAWSVGSGGREPQHF; CDR3 DNA: TGTGCCTGGAGTGTCGGGTCAGGGGGCCGAGAGCCCCAGCATTTT; D gene: TRBD1; clone size: few; J gene: TRBJ1-5; V gene: TRBV30
CDR3 protein: CSARAWSTGELFF; CDR3 DNA: TGCAGCGCCCGGGCCTGGTCTACCGGGGAGCTGTTTTTT; D gene: -; clone size: -; J gene: TRBJ2-2; V gene: TRBV29-1
CDR3 protein: CASSIRVGLGTEAFF; CDR3 DNA: TGTGCCAGTAGTATCCGAGTAGGTCTGGGCACTGAAGCTTTCTTT; D gene: -; clone size: -; J gene: TRBJ1-1; V gene: TRBV19
CDR3 protein: CATGAATSTYEQYF; CDR3 DNA: TGTGCCACCGGGGCGGCTACCTCGACCTACGAGCAGTACTTC; D gene: -; clone size: -; J gene: TRBJ2-7; V gene: TRBV2
CDR3 protein: CAWSRGGYGYTF; CDR3 DNA: TGTGCCTGGAGTAGGGGGGGCTATGGCTACACCTTC; D gene: -; clone size: -; J gene: TRBJ1-2; V gene: TRBV30
CDR3 protein: CASSIQGWINQPQHF; CDR3 DNA: TGTGCCAGCAGCATACAGGGGTGGATCAATCAGCCCCAGCATTTT; D gene: TRBD1; clone size: -; J gene: TRBJ1-5; V gene: TRBV6-1
CDR3 protein: CSVEVELAVF; CDR3 DNA: TGCAGCGTTGAAGTTGAACTAGCGGTCTTC; D gene: TRBD2; clone size: -; J gene: TRBJ2-1; V gene: TRBV29-1
CDR3 protein: CSVLGSDDVRYF; CDR3 DNA: TGCAGCGTGCTAGGCTCGGATGATGTACGATACTTC; D gene: -; clone size: -; J gene: TRBJ2-7; V gene: TRBV29-1
CDR3 protein: CASSLARVSTNEKLFF; CDR3 DNA: TGCGCCAGCAGCTTGGCCAGGGTATCAACTAATGAAAAACTGTTTTTT; D gene: -; clone size: -; J gene: TRBJ1-4; V gene: TRBV5-1
CDR3 protein: CASSLSGDGYTF; CDR3 DNA: TGCGCCAGCAGCTTGAGCGGGGATGGCTACACCTTC; D gene: -; clone size: -; J gene: TRBJ1-2; V gene: TRBV5-1
CDR3 protein: CASSPDRAQQYF; CDR3 DNA: TGTGCCAGCTCACCAGACAGGGCGCAGCAGTACTTC; D gene: TRBD1; clone size: -; J gene: TRBJ2-7; V gene: TRBV18
CDR3 protein: CASSFRGGQETQYF; CDR3 DNA: TGTGCCAGCAGCTTTCGGGGAGGTCAAGAGACCCAGTACTTC; D gene: -; clone size: -; J gene: TRBJ2-5; V gene: TRBV7-9
CDR3 protein: CASSYGGTGNQPQHF; CDR3 DNA: TGTGCCAGCAGTTACGGGGGGACGGGCAATCAGCCCCAGCATTTT; D gene: -; clone size: -; J gene: TRBJ1-5; V gene: TRBV6-6
CDR3 protein: CASIVNTEAFF; CDR3 DNA: TGTGCCAGCATTGTGAACACTGAAGCTTTCTTT; D gene: -; clone size: -; J gene: TRBJ1-1; V gene: TRBV5-4
CDR3 protein: CASSLEPPPGIGQPQHF; CDR3 DNA: TGTGCCAGCAGCTTAGAGCCCCCGCCGGGAATCGGTCAGCCCCAGCATTTT; D gene: -; clone size: -; J gene: TRBJ1-5; V gene: TRBV11-3
CDR3 protein: CASSIQEYYTEAFF; CDR3 DNA: TGTGCCAGCAGCATTCAGGAGTATTACACTGAAGCTTTCTTT; D gene: -; clone size: -; J gene: TRBJ1-1; V gene: TRBV7-9
CDR3 protein: CASSLGGFYEQYF; CDR3 DNA: TGTGCCAGCAGCTTAGGGGGGTTCTACGAGCAGTACTTC; D gene: -; clone size: -; J gene: TRBJ2-7; V gene: TRBV11-3
CDR3 protein: CASRKPGSTEAFF; CDR3 DNA: TGTGCCAGCAGGAAACCGGGCTCCACTGAAGCTTTCTTT; D gene: -; clone size: few; J gene: TRBJ1-1; V gene: TRBV6-5
CDR3 protein: CAWSPGNTEAFF; CDR3 DNA: TGTGCCTGGAGTCCAGGGAACACTGAAGCTTTCTTT; D gene: -; clone size: -; J gene: TRBJ1-1; V gene: TRBV30
CDR3 protein: CASSLRKGALHF; CDR3 DNA: TGTGCCAGCAGTCTTCGTAAAGGAGCCCTCCACTTT; D gene: -; clone size: once; J gene: TRBJ1-6; V gene: TRBV6-5
CDR3 protein: CASTSLYNSPLHF; CDR3 DNA: TGTGCCAGCACCTCCCTCTATAATTCACCCCTCCACTTT; D gene: -; clone size: -; J gene: TRBJ1-6; V gene: TRBV7-9